This is a list of T cell receptor beta chains from one sample in a study of blood T cells in healthy people across ages. A single record per CDR3 protein comes from TCRdb applying MiXCR to the 5' RACE reads. The table has 780,000 or so distinct CDR3 sequences, more than 50% seen once. The sample comprised blood. The receptors originated from a man aged 40-49 years in good health. Both conserved end residues are part of each CDR3. The order of the fields is V gene, D gene, J gene, clone size, CDR3 DNA, CDR3 protein. The D gene is left open where the match is weak. A row's size may be missing; if present it is once, few, many or a size class.

TRBV20-1	TRBD2	TRBJ2-3	few	TGCAGTGCCAGCCACGGGACTAGCGGGGGGGCTAGCACAGATACGCAGTATTTT	CSASHGTSGGASTDTQYF
TRBV28	NA	TRBJ2-1	NA	TGTGCCAGCAGTTTTTTAGGTCAGGGGCGAACTCTTCGCGGGGGTGAGCAGTTCTTC	CASSFLGQGRTLRGGEQFF
TRBV6-5	NA	TRBJ2-2	once	TGTGCCAGCACCCCCTTGGTCAACACCGGGGAGCTGTTTTTT	CASTPLVNTGELFF
TRBV6-1	TRBD2	TRBJ2-7	NA	TGTGCCAGCAAGTCCGGCTTGCGGGGGGCCCTATTCTCCCAGTACTTC	CASKSGLRGALFSQYF
TRBV28	NA	TRBJ1-4	once	TGTGCCAGCATGTGGGGTGGGGGGGCCCACAATGAAAAACTGTTTTTT	CASMWGGGAHNEKLFF
TRBV5-1	TRBD2	TRBJ2-3	NA	TGCGCCAGCAGCGATGAAAGAGCCCCGCGACTGGACGAGCGGGGGACAGATACGCAGTATTTT	CASSDERAPRLDERGTDTQYF
TRBV7-2	NA	TRBJ2-3	NA	TGTACCAGCAGCCGAAGACAGTCAGATACGCAGTATTTT	CTSSRRQSDTQYF
TRBV12-3/TRBV12-4	NA	TRBJ2-3	NA	TGTGCCAGCAGTTACGATCGGGGGCAACAGGGTCCTTGGAGCGGCGGTACGCAGTATTTT	CASSYDRGQQGPWSGGTQYF
TRBV7-2	TRBD1	TRBJ2-1	few	TGTGCCAGCAGCCTAAGACAGGGCATTTACAATGAGCAGTTCTTC	CASSLRQGIYNEQFF
TRBV2	NA	TRBJ2-3	NA	TGTGCCAGCAGTTCCGACAGTATCTCAGCGGATACGCAGTATTTT	CASSSDSISADTQYF
TRBV28	TRBD2	TRBJ2-5	few	TGTGCCAGCAGTTTATCAGATCGACTAGCGGGGGAAGAGACCCAGTACTTC	CASSLSDRLAGEETQYF
TRBV14	NA	TRBJ2-5	NA	TGTGCCAGCAGCTACCGGGACTACCAAGAGACCCAGTACTTC	CASSYRDYQETQYF
TRBV6-6	NA	TRBJ1-1	NA	TGTGCCGTACCCGAAGCTTTCTTT	CAVPEAFF
TRBV28	NA	TRBJ2-7	few	TGTGCCAGCCGGGACCCCCCCTACGAGCAGTACTTC	CASRDPPYEQYF
TRBV12-3/TRBV12-4	TRBD1	TRBJ1-4	NA	TGTGCCAGCAGTTACAGGGGCGGGGATGAAAAACTGTTTTTT	CASSYRGGDEKLFF
TRBV2	NA	TRBJ1-1	NA	TGTGCCAGCAGTGAACCTAGGCTCGGCACTGAAGCTTTCTTT	CASSEPRLGTEAFF
TRBV12-5	TRBD2	TRBJ2-1	NA	TGTGCTAGTGGTTTGTATACGGGGGGGCCTCACAATGAGCAGTTCTTC	CASGLYTGGPHNEQFF
TRBV27	TRBD1	TRBJ2-7	NA	TGTGCCAGCAGACTCCTCGGGACAGGATTATCCTACGAGCAGTACTTC	CASRLLGTGLSYEQYF
TRBV29-1	TRBD2	TRBJ2-3	few	TGCAGCGTTGAGCGGGGGAGCACAGATACGCAGTATTTT	CSVERGSTDTQYF
TRBV7-8	TRBD2	TRBJ2-5	NA	TGTGCCAGCAGCCCCGGGGGGGTTCGTGGCCAAGAGACCCAGTACTTC	CASSPGGVRGQETQYF
TRBV7-8	TRBD2	TRBJ2-7	NA	TGTGCCAGCAGCTTAAGTATCACTAGCGGGATATCCTACGAGCAGTACTTC	CASSLSITSGISYEQYF
TRBV9	TRBD2	TRBJ2-1	NA	TGTGCCAGCAGCGTAGTATCCGGGACTAGCGGGGGCCACTACAATGAGCAGTTCTTC	CASSVVSGTSGGHYNEQFF
TRBV6-6	NA	TRBJ2-5	NA	TGTGCCAGCACCCAGAGTTTGAGGGTTCCGGAGACCCAGTACTTC	CASTQSLRVPETQYF
TRBV11-3	TRBD1	TRBJ2-5	NA	TGTGCCAGCAGTATAGACAGGGACCAAGAGACCCAGTACTTC	CASSIDRDQETQYF
TRBV27	TRBD2	TRBJ2-7	few	TGTGCCAGCAGTATAGCGGGAGTGGGGTCCGAGCAGTACTTC	CASSIAGVGSEQYF
TRBV10-3	NA	TRBJ1-2	NA	TGTGCCATCAGTGGAGGGGGGGCCGGTACAAGTGACTATGGCTACACCTTC	CAISGGGAGTSDYGYTF
TRBV12-3/TRBV12-4	TRBD1	TRBJ2-1	NA	TGTGCCAGCAGATCCGGGACAGGGGGCTATGAGCAGTTCTTC	CASRSGTGGYEQFF
TRBV7-3	TRBD1	TRBJ2-3	NA	TGTGCCAGCAGCCCCCAGGGGGAACCTATCCCCGCAGATACGCAGTATTTT	CASSPQGEPIPADTQYF
TRBV2	NA	TRBJ2-3	few	TGTGCCAGAAGTACTCCGGTTAGCACAGATACGCAGTATTTT	CARSTPVSTDTQYF
TRBV5-1	NA	TRBJ2-7	NA	TGCGCCAGCAAACTGGGGGCGGGAGAATACGAGCAGTACTTC	CASKLGAGEYEQYF
TRBV18	NA	TRBJ1-1	NA	TGTGCCAGCTCGCAATCGAAGGGCACTGAAGCTTTCTTT	CASSQSKGTEAFF
TRBV25-1	NA	TRBJ1-2	NA	TGTGCCAGCAGTGATCGGGCAGTTGACGGCTACACCTTC	CASSDRAVDGYTF
TRBV5-1	NA	TRBJ2-7	NA	TGCGCCAGCAGCTTGCAAGGGGAGCTCTACGAGCAGTACTTC	CASSLQGELYEQYF
TRBV10-3	NA	TRBJ2-1	NA	TGTGCCATCAGTCTACTACAGGGAGATGAGCAGTTCTTC	CAISLLQGDEQFF
TRBV9	NA	TRBJ1-4	NA	TGTGCCAGCAGCGCCCAAGGCCAAACTAATGAAAAACTGTTTTTT	CASSAQGQTNEKLFF
TRBV20-1	NA	TRBJ2-7	NA	TGCAGTGCCCGATCAGGGGGAGGGACATCTAACTCCTACGAGCAGTACTTC	CSARSGGGTSNSYEQYF
TRBV5-1	TRBD1	TRBJ2-5	NA	TGCGCCAGCAGCTTGGATGGACAGGGGGCTCAAGAGACCCAGTACTTC	CASSLDGQGAQETQYF
TRBV10-3	NA	TRBJ1-5	NA	TGTGCCATCAGTCAAAGTTCCGGGACGCAAGGAAATCAGCCCCAGCATTTT	CAISQSSGTQGNQPQHF
TRBV15	NA	TRBJ1-1	once	TGTGCCACCAGCAGAGATCATCGGGCAGGCTATACTTTGAACACTGAAGCTTTCTTT	CATSRDHRAGYTLNTEAFF
TRBV3-1	NA	TRBJ2-4	NA	TGTGCCAGCAGCCCCCGGACGAATACCAAAAACATTCAGTACTTC	CASSPRTNTKNIQYF
TRBV12-3/TRBV12-4	TRBD2	TRBJ2-1	NA	TGTGCCAGCAGGGGGACTAGCGGACACAATGAGCAGTTCTTC	CASRGTSGHNEQFF
TRBV6-1	NA	TRBJ2-1	NA	TGTGCCAGCAGTGAAGCGCTCGACGCGGGGAGTGCCTACAATGAGCAGTTCTTC	CASSEALDAGSAYNEQFF
TRBV30	NA	TRBJ1-1	few	TGTGCCTGGAGCAACAGGGAAACGGGCACTGAAGCTTTCTTT	CAWSNRETGTEAFF
TRBV2	NA	TRBJ1-1	NA	TGTGCCAGCAGTGGGGGAATCCGGAACACTGAAGCTTTCTTT	CASSGGIRNTEAFF
TRBV20-1	TRBD2	TRBJ2-1	NA	TGCAGTGCTAGAGATGGGGCGGGAGTCTACAATGAGCAGTTCTTC	CSARDGAGVYNEQFF
TRBV27	NA	TRBJ1-5	once	TGTGCCAGCAGTCACGAAGGGTATAGCAATCAGCCCCAGCATTTT	CASSHEGYSNQPQHF
TRBV5-1	NA	TRBJ2-1	NA	TGCGCCAGCAGCTTGGTTGGATTTGACAATGAGCAGTTCTTC	CASSLVGFDNEQFF